The 8 T cell receptor beta chains presented below share a single source sample, sequenced in a study of blood T cell repertoires in COVID-19. Sequencing was performed with immunoSEQ multiplex PCR; in TCRdb, only in-frame clones are kept and a portion is missing. Found here are about 24,000 clones, over 80% of them singletons; the top ten hold about 25%. The specimen sequenced was peripheral blood. The receptors stem from a human donor with active COVID-19. The donor label of this sample is uncertain.

The rearrangement joins TRBV28 to TRBJ2-7, with 7 bases that match TRBD2. J lost 3 bases, V lost 3 bases, and 8 bases had no gene match. Germline-derived CDR1 and CDR2 are MDHEN and SYDVKM. The CDR3 runs 15 residues. As DNA, the CDR3 is TGTGCCAGCAGTTTGGGCGGGAGTGGGAACTACGAGCAGTACTTC. It yields the protein CASSLGGSGNYEQYF.

The V call is TRBV30, the J call TRBJ1-6, with TRBD1 matching 8 bases. This CDR3 contains 13 residues. From germline, CDR1 is GTSNPN and CDR2 SVGIG (reference sequence). J lost 4 bases, V lost 5 bases, and 1 base had no gene match. The CDR3, as DNA: TGTGCCTGGGGACAGGGTTATAATTCACCCCTCCACTTT. Amino acids: CAWGQGYNSPLHF.

CDR3 in DNA: TGTGCCAGCTCACCCGGGACAGGGGTCGCGGGTGAGCAGTTCTTC. Translation: CASSPGTGVAGEQFF. The chain has TRBV18 and TRBJ2-1; 10 nucleotides agree with TRBD1. The CDR3 has 15 residues. The germline V gene has CDR1 KGHSH and CDR2 LQKENI. V was clipped by 3 bases and J by 9 bases; unmatched bases: 8.

The chain joins TRBV6-1 to TRBJ2-2; 12 positions agree with TRBD2. In germline, CDR1 is MNHNS, CDR2 SASEGT. Trimming took 4 bases from V and 0 from J; bases not matched to a gene: 0. The CDR3 covers 16 residues. The CDR3 DNA sequence: TGTGCCAGCAGTGGGACTAGCGGGACGAACACCGGGGAGCTGTTTTTT. The encoded protein is CASSGTSGTNTGELFF.

This chain connects TRBV11-2 to TRBJ1-4; tentative D call: TRBD1 (5 bases). V lost 4 bases and J 8 bases, leaving 14 bases between the germline ends. This CDR3 comprises 14 residues. Germline-derived CDR1 and CDR2 are SGHAT and FQNNGV. CDR3 DNA sequence: TGTGCCAGCAGCTCGGCGCGGGGCACGGAAAAACTGTTTTTT. Translated: CASSSARGTEKLFF.

The chain employs TRBV7-9 and TRBJ1-5; the match to TRBD1 covers 7 bases. This CDR3 has 15 amino acids. Trimming took 1 base from V and 1 from J; bases not matched to a gene: 1. CDR1 SEHNR and CDR2 FQNEAQ come from the germline V gene (reference sequence). Here the CDR3 reads CASSLEGGSNQPQHF. The CDR3 DNA follows: TGTGCCAGCAGCTTAGAAGGGGGCAGCAATCAGCCCCAGCATTTT.

This clone showed up just a few times. The chain recombines TRBV15 with TRBJ2-2; D might be TRBD2 (5 bases). Germline assignment: CDR1 LNHNV and CDR2 YYDKDF (reference sequence). With 0 bases removed from V and 6 bases from J, the gap between germline ends came to 11 bases. This CDR3 spans 15 amino acids. CDR3 bases: TGTGCCACCAGCAGAGATGGGTTGAGGGCCGGGGAGCTGTTTTTT. Protein sequence: CATSRDGLRAGELFF.

The chain joins TRBV25-1 to TRBJ2-1, with 8 bases lining up with TRBD2. Trimming cost V 7 bases and J 5 bases; bases outside gene matches: 16. Germline V lookup: CDR1 MGHDK, CDR2 SYGVNS. The CDR3 length is 17 residues. The CDR3 DNA follows: TGTGCCAGCACACCTCGGGAGGGGGAGGTTGGAGACAATGAGCAGTTCTTC. Translated, it gives CASTPREGEVGDNEQFF.